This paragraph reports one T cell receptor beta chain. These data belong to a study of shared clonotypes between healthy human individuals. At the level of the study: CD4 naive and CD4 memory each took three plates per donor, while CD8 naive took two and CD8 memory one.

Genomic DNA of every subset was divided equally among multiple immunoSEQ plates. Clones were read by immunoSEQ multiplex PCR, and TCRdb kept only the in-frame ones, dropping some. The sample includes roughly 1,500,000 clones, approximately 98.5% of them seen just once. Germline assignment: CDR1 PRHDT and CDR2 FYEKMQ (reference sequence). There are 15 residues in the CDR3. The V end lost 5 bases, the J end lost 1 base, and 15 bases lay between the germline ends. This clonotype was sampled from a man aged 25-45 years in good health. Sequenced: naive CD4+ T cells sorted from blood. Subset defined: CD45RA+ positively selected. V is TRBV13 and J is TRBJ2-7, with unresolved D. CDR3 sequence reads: CASSPPPAGSYEQYF. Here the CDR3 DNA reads TGTGCCAGCAGCCCCCCCCCGGCAGGTTCCTACGAGCAGTACTTC.